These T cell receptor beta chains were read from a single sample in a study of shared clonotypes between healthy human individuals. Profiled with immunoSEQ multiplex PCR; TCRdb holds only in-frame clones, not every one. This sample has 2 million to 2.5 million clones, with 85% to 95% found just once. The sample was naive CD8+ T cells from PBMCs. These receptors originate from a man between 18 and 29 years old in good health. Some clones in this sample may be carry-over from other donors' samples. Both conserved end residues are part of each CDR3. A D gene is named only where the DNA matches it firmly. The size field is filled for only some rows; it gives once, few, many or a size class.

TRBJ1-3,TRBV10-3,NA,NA,TGTGCCATCAGTGAGTCGAAGCGCCTCGGAAACACCATATATTTT,CAISESKRLGNTIYF
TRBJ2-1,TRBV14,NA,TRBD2,TGTGCCAGCAGCCCGGGACTAGCGGGAGTGTGGGATGAGCAGTTCTTC,CASSPGLAGVWDEQFF
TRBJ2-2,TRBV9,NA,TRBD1,TGTGCCAGCAGCGCCGGGACAGGTGCCACCGGGGAGCTGTTTTTT,CASSAGTGATGELFF
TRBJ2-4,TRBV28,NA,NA,TGTGCCAGCAGTTTACGGGCAGGGGGGAACATTCAGTACTTC,CASSLRAGGNIQYF
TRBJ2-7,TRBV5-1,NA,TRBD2,TGCGCCAGCAGCTTGCCCAGGACTAGCGGAGCTCCATACGAGCAGTACTTC,CASSLPRTSGAPYEQYF
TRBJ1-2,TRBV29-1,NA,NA,TGCAGCGTTGTGGTGGAAGCTAACTATGGCTACACCTTC,CSVVVEANYGYTF
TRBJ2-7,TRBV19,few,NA,TGTGCCAGTAGTCCTCAGATGCATTACGAGCAGTACTTC,CASSPQMHYEQYF
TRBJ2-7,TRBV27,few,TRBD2,TGTGCCAGCAGCCACGTCCTCGCGGGAGGGCCCTACGAGCAGTACTTC,CASSHVLAGGPYEQYF
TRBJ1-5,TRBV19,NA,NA,TGTGCCAGTAGTATCGGCACAGGTTTACAGCCCCAGCATTTT,CASSIGTGLQPQHF
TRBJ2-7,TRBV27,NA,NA,TGTGCCAGCAGTTTATCTGGTGGGGCCCGCTACGAGCAGTACTTC,CASSLSGGARYEQYF
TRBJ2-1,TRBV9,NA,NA,TGTGCCAGCAGCGTAGAGGGCGGACTAAGCTACAATGAGCAGTTCTTC,CASSVEGGLSYNEQFF
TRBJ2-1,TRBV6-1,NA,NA,TGTGCCAGCAGTGAAACTACTAGACGCTCCTACAATGAGCAGTTCTTC,CASSETTRRSYNEQFF
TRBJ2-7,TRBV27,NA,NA,TGTGCCAGCAGTCCGGGCGGGGCCTCCTACGAGCAGTACTTC,CASSPGGASYEQYF
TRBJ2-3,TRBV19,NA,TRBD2,TGTGCCAGTAGTGAAAGTGCGGGAGGGAGCACAGATACGCAGTATTTT,CASSESAGGSTDTQYF
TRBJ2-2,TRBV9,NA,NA,TGTGCCAGCAGCGTAGTCCGGGGAGCGAACACCGGGGAGCTGTTTTTT,CASSVVRGANTGELFF
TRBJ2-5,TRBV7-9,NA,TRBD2,TGTGCCAGCAGCCCCCGTTGGCTAGCGGGAGGGCCGGGGCAAGAGACCCAGTACTTC,CASSPRWLAGGPGQETQYF
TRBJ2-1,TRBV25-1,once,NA,TGTGCCAGCAGTGAATTGGTGATTACTGAGCAGTTCTTC,CASSELVITEQFF
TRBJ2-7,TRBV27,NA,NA,TGTGCCAGCAGTGGGGGCGGGGGCGCCTTTCTCGAGCAGTACTTC,CASSGGGGAFLEQYF
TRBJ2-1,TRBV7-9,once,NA,TGTGCCAGCAGGAAGGGGGACCAAGACCCCCCAGAGCAGTTCTTC,CASRKGDQDPPEQFF
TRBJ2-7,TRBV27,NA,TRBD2,TGTGCCAGCAGTTTATTGGGCGGGAGCCTCTCCTACGAGCAGTACTTC,CASSLLGGSLSYEQYF
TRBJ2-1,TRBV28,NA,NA,TGTGCCAGCAGTCTGGGACGGATCAATGAGCAGTTCTTC,CASSLGRINEQFF
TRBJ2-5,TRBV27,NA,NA,TGTGCCAGCAGTTTCTCGGGAAAAAGGGAGACCCAGTACTTC,CASSFSGKRETQYF
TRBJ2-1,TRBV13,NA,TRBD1,TGTGCCAGCAGCTTAAGGCAGGGGGCGCGGGATGAGCAGTTCTTC,CASSLRQGARDEQFF
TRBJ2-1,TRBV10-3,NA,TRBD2,TGTGCCATCAGGACGACTAGCGGGAGGGCCAATGAGCAGTTCTTC,CAIRTTSGRANEQFF
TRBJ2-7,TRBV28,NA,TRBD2,TGTGCCAGCACTTTCGCGGCTAGCGGTCAAAGCTCCTACGAGCAGTACTTC,CASTFAASGQSSYEQYF
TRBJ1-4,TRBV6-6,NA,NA,TGTGCCGGGGCTGGGGCACCTAATGAAAAACTGTTTTTT,CAGAGAPNEKLFF
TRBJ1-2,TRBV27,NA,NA,TGTGCCAGCAGCGGGGTGGTGGGCTATGGCTACACCTTC,CASSGVVGYGYTF
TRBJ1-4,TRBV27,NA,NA,TGTGCCAGCAGTTTAGGACGACACCAAAAACTGTTTTTT,CASSLGRHQKLFF
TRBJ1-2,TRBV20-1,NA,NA,TGCAGTGCTGGCTATGGCTACACCTTC,CSAGYGYTF
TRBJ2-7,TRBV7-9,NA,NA,TGTGCCAGCAGCTTAGCCTATGCCTACGAGCAGTACTTC,CASSLAYAYEQYF
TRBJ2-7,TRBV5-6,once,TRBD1,TGTGCCAGCAGCTTGGGGGGACAGGGATCCTACGAGCAGTACTTC,CASSLGGQGSYEQYF
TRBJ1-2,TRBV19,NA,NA,TGTGCCAGTAGTGAATACAGGGATCGCGGCTATGGCTACACCTTC,CASSEYRDRGYGYTF
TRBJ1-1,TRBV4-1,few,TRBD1,TGCGCCAGCAGCCAGGTAACAGGGGTGAGCACTGAAGCTTTCTTT,CASSQVTGVSTEAFF
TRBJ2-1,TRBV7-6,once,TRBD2,TGTGCCAGCAGCTTAGAGACTAGCGGGAGTCTACGCAATGAGCAGTTCTTC,CASSLETSGSLRNEQFF
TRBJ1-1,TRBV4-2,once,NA,TGTGCCAGCAGCCAAGGATCAATCAGGGAACCGAACACTGAAGCTTTCTTT,CASSQGSIREPNTEAFF
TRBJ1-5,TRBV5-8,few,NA,TGTGCCAGCAGCTTAGACAGGAGAAGCAATCAGCCCCAGCATTTT,CASSLDRRSNQPQHF
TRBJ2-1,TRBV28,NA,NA,TGTGCCAGCAGCGAGTCCCGGAGGAGCTCCTACAATGAGCAGTTCTTC,CASSESRRSSYNEQFF
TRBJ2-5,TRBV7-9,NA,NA,TGTGCCAGCAGCTCGGGACTTAACCCAGAGACCCAGTACTTC,CASSSGLNPETQYF
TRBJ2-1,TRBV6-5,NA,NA,TGTGCCAGCAGTTACTCCTACAATGAGCAGTTCTTC,CASSYSYNEQFF
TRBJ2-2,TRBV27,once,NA,TGTGCCAGCAGTTTATTGGGGGGGCCCGGGGAGCTGTTTTTT,CASSLLGGPGELFF
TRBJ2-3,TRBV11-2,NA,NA,TGTGCCAGCAGCTTTTTGCGGCTTGGGAAGGGAGATACGCAGTATTTT,CASSFLRLGKGDTQYF
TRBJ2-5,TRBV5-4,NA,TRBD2,TGTGCCAGCAGCCTGAGGGTCCTACTAGCGGGTGCCCCCCAAGAGACCCAGTACTTC,CASSLRVLLAGAPQETQYF
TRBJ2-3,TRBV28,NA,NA,TGTGCCAGCAGTCCCTTGGCGGGACGTAGCACAGATACGCAGTATTTT,CASSPLAGRSTDTQYF
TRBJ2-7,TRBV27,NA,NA,TGTGCCAGCAGTTTAGTGGGGACCTACGAGCAGTACTTC,CASSLVGTYEQYF
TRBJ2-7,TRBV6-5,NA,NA,TGTGCCAGCAGTTACGGTCTTTACTACGAGCAGTACTTC,CASSYGLYYEQYF
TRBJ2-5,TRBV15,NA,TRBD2,TGTGCCACCAGCAGAGACGGGACTAGCTTTAGTGAGACCCAGTACTTC,CATSRDGTSFSETQYF
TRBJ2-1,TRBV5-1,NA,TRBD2,TGCGCCAGCAGCTGGGAGGGCAGTCAAGTTAAAAATGAGCAGTTCTTC,CASSWEGSQVKNEQFF